The clone carrying this TCR beta chain has more than one count but fewer than ten. These data come from a study of T cells in Graves' hyperthyroidism and ophthalmopathy. The germline V gene has CDR1 SGHVS and CDR2 FNYEAQ. The CDR3 runs 16 residues. Trimming cost V 8 bases and J 0 bases; bases outside gene matches: 4. RNA transcripts yielded amplified TCR beta CDR3 regions. TCR CDR3 underwent first-round RT-PCR with the HTBI primer set. TCRdb re-called the multiplex PCR reads through MiXCR, storing one row per CDR3 protein. This sample has about 560,000 distinct CDR3 sequences; under 60% occur once, and the top ten carry roughly 8.2%.

Sequenced input: peripheral blood or thyroid tissue (not recorded which). The sequence was obtained from a woman younger than 30 with Graves' hyperthyroidism. This chain uses TRBV7-6 with TRBJ2-7; 16 bases fit TRBD2. The CDR3 bases are TGTGCCAGCTCGGGACTAGCGGGAGGGTTCTCCTACGAGCAGTACTTC. It translates to CASSGLAGGFSYEQYF.